The 31 T cell receptor beta chains presented below share a single source sample, sequenced in a study of cytomegalovirus exposure and HLA in healthy donors. Amplification used 60 Vbeta primers and 13 Jbeta primers. Sequencing used immunoSEQ multiplex PCR; TCRdb keeps in-frame clones, though not all of them. This table holds around 150,000 clones, roughly 70% found once. The sequencing input was PBMCs. The receptors stem from a man in his forties in good health and CMV-seropositive.

The chain links TRBV15 to TRBJ1-5; D gene uncertain. The germline V gene has CDR1 LNHNV and CDR2 YYDKDF (reference sequence). CDR3 length equals 16 residues. V dropped 0 bases and J dropped 1 base, with 10 bases sitting between them. The CDR3 reads CATSRDRSGSNQPQHF. In DNA form, the CDR3 reads TGTGCCACCAGCAGAGATAGGTCGGGAAGCAATCAGCCCCAGCATTTT.

The table lists this clone with a few counts. The chain is built from TRBV2 and TRBJ1-1, with D tentatively TRBD1 (5 bases). The germline CDR1 and CDR2 sequences are SNHLY and FYNNEI. The CDR3 is 13 residues long. Trimming stripped 7 bases from V and 4 bases from J, with 13 bases between. For the CDR3, the DNA is TGTGCCAGCACGGTGGGGGGGGTCACTGAAGCTTTCTTT. Translating gives CASTVGGVTEAFF.

The chain uses TRBV4-2 and TRBJ1-3; D gene uncertain. Germline values: CDR1 LGHNA, CDR2 YNFKEQ. Trimming shortened V by 1 base and J by 1 base, and 8 bases separated the two germline ends. This CDR3 is 15 amino acids long. The CDR3 DNA sequence: TGTGCCAGCAGCCAAGCGTCCGGTTCTGGAAACACCATATATTTT. Its protein product is CASSQASGSGNTIYF.

Many counts were recorded for this clone. The CDR3 DNA reads as TGTGCCTGGCACAGAAACACTGAAGCTTTCTTT. Its translation: CAWHRNTEAFF. The rearrangement joins TRBV30 to TRBJ1-1; D is undetermined. With 5 bases removed from V and 2 bases from J, the gap between germline ends came to 6 bases. Germline-derived CDR1 and CDR2 are GTSNPN and SVGIG (reference sequence). This CDR3 comprises 11 residues.

The rearrangement joins TRBV7-9 to TRBJ1-4, with a possible D match to TRBD1 (6 bases). The CDR3 length is 14 residues. Germline lookup yields CDR1 SEHNR and CDR2 FQNEAQ (reference sequence). The V and J ends lost 4 bases and 1 base respectively, with 7 bases between them. The CDR3 region is CASSSQGTNEKLFF. As DNA, the CDR3 is TGTGCCAGCAGCTCACAGGGAACTAATGAAAAACTGTTTTTT.

This clone is a singleton in its sample. This chain joins TRBV25-1 and TRBJ2-1; 13 nucleotides match TRBD2. V shed 3 bases, J shed 7 bases, and the junction held 12 bases outside the gene matches. CDR1 is MGHDK and CDR2 is SYGVNS in the germline V gene. The length of the CDR3 is 18 residues. The CDR3 nucleotides are TGTGCCAGCAGTGAGGACCCGGGACTAGCGGGGTGGCGGAATGAGCAGTTCTTC. It encodes CASSEDPGLAGWRNEQFF.

V and J are TRBV6-6 and TRBJ1-1, with TRBD1 identical over 7 bases. Germline assignment: CDR1 MNHNY and CDR2 SVGAGI (reference sequence). The V gene end was trimmed by 6 bases and the J gene end by 7 bases; junction bases not matched to a gene: 5. The CDR3 length is 12 residues. CDR3 sequence reads: CASRGTAREAFF. DNA of the CDR3: TGTGCCAGCAGGGGGACAGCCCGTGAAGCTTTCTTT.

This sequence joins TRBV4-3 and TRBJ2-2; D is possibly TRBD2 (5 bases). The germline V gene has CDR1 LGHNA and CDR2 YSLEER. CDR3 size: 18 residues. V was pared by 2 bases and J by 1 base, with 17 bases between. CDR3 bases: TGCGCCAGCAGCCAACATGGACGGGGTGGTTGGAACACCGGGGAGCTGTTTTTT. The encoded protein is CASSQHGRGGWNTGELFF.

The chain uses TRBV7-2 and TRBJ1-5; D unclear. This CDR3 spans 12 amino acids. V was cut by 4 bases and J by 4 bases, with 5 bases left in between. CDR1 is SGHTA, CDR2 FQGNSA, per germline. The CDR3 nucleotides are TGTGCCAGCAGCTCCCTAAATCAGCCCCAGCATTTT. This codes for CASSSLNQPQHF.

This clone was detected once. The chain recombines TRBV18 with TRBJ1-1; a weak D match, TRBD1 (5 bases). The CDR3 extends over 16 amino acids. Germline values: CDR1 KGHSH, CDR2 LQKENI. V was clipped by 2 bases and J by 1 base, with 14 bases between them. The CDR3 sequence is CASSPVRQGWNTEAFF. The DNA for the CDR3 is TGTGCCAGCTCACCAGTTCGGCAGGGTTGGAACACTGAAGCTTTCTTT. The full variable domain, completed using reference TRBV18 and TRBJ1-1, is NAGVMQNPRHLVRRRGQEARLRCSPMKGHSHVYWYRQLPEEGLKFMVYLQKENIIDESGMPKERFSAEFPKEGPSILRIQQVVRGDSAAYFCASSPVRQGWNTEAFFGQGTRLTVV.

The chain employs TRBV7-9 and TRBJ2-2, with D maybe TRBD2 (7 bases). Looked up from germline, CDR1 is SEHNR and CDR2 is FQNEAQ (reference sequence). Trimming shortened V by 5 bases and J by 1 base, and 14 bases separated the two germline ends. CDR3 length equals 16 residues. The CDR3 DNA is TGTGCCAGCAGCGACGGGGGGCCCCTGAACACCGGGGAGCTGTTTTTT. Translation: CASSDGGPLNTGELFF. Based on the CDR3 plus reference TRBV7-9 and TRBJ2-2, the full variable domain is DTGVSQNPRHKITKRGQNVTFRCDPISEHNRLYWYRQTLGQGPEFLTYFQNEAQLEKSRLLSDRFSAERPKGSFSTLEIQRTEQGDSAMYLCASSDGGPLNTGELFFGEGSRLTVL.

In this sample, this clone turned up a few times. The chain couples TRBV6-5 to TRBJ1-3; no clear D gene. CDR1 and CDR2 (germline): MNHEY, SVGAGI. This CDR3 is built from 15 residues. Trimming removed 5 bases at V and 0 bases at J, with 11 bases between. The CDR3 DNA sequence: TGTGCCAGCAGTGTCGCGGGGTTCTCTGGAAACACCATATATTTT. This gives the protein CASSVAGFSGNTIYF.

About this clone itself: Other DNA sequences in the sample encode the same CDR3. V is TRBV7-6 and J is TRBJ2-3; 8 nucleotides agree with TRBD2. The CDR3 extends over 17 amino acids. Trimming removed 1 base from V and 0 bases from J; junction bases left unmatched: 6. In germline, CDR1 is SGHVS, CDR2 FNYEAQ. CDR3 in amino acids: CASSLGTRGVSTDTQYF. The CDR3 nucleotides read TGTGCCAGCAGCTTAGGGACGCGGGGGGTTAGCACAGATACGCAGTATTTT.

The gene calls are TRBV6-5 and TRBJ1-1; unclear D gene. CDR1 is MNHEY and CDR2 is SVGAGI in the germline V gene. The ends were cut back, 5 bases at V and 1 base at J, with 11 bases in the middle. CDR3 length: 14 residues. The CDR3 protein is CASSRDSRNTEAFF. DNA of the CDR3: TGTGCCAGCAGTAGAGACTCTAGGAACACTGAAGCTTTCTTT.

The rearrangement links TRBV29-1 to TRBJ2-7, with no clear D. Germline assignment: CDR1 SQVTM and CDR2 ANQGSEA. Trimming left V 6 bases short and J 6 bases short, with 12 bases between. This CDR3 comprises 11 residues. This chain's CDR3 is CSVGRGLEQYF. The CDR3, as DNA: TGCAGCGTCGGCCGTGGGCTCGAGCAGTACTTC.

This clone turned up a few times. The CDR3: CASSQETSSVRLTGELFF. The CDR3 region has the DNA TGTGCCAGCAGCCAAGAGACTAGCTCCGTCCGCCTCACCGGGGAGCTGTTTTTT. This chain uses TRBV4-2 with TRBJ2-2, with 7 bases fitting TRBD2. Germline V lookup: CDR1 LGHNA, CDR2 YNFKEQ. The CDR3 has 18 amino acids. Trimming cost V 0 bases and J 4 bases; bases outside gene matches: 11.

The J gene is TRBJ1-1, the V gene TRBV9; D not resolved. Germline CDR1 reads SGDLS; CDR2 reads YYNGEE. The CDR3 is 15 residues long. V lost 0 bases to trimming and J lost 1 base, with 10 bases between them. This CDR3 reads CASSVGSLSNTEAFF. CDR3 bases: TGTGCCAGCAGCGTAGGTAGCCTTTCGAACACTGAAGCTTTCTTT.

CDR3 loop: CATRPGQGSYEQYF. In nucleotides, the CDR3 is TGTGCCACGAGACCGGGACAGGGATCCTACGAGCAGTACTTC. The genes are TRBV6-5 and TRBJ2-7, with TRBD1 identical over 9 bases. The V and J ends lost 10 bases and 1 base, in that order; junction bases with no gene match: 8. This CDR3 region has 14 residues. Germline V lookup: CDR1 MNHEY, CDR2 SVGAGI.

This clone was detected only a few times. V usage is TRBV29-1 and J usage is TRBJ1-2, with TRBD1 matching over 7 bases. Trimming at V came to 0 bases and at J to 3 bases, leaving 4 bases not matched to a gene. The CDR3 is 14 amino acids. Germline V gives CDR1 SQVTM, CDR2 ANQGSEA. The CDR3 reads CSVEEARGDYGYTF. The CDR3 DNA follows: TGCAGCGTTGAAGAGGCCAGGGGGGACTATGGCTACACCTTC.

The CDR3 DNA reads TGTGCCAGCCGGGACCCCCGGGGGGAGCAGTACTTC. Amino acids: CASRDPRGEQYF. This rearrangement joins TRBV6-6 to TRBJ2-7, with D perhaps matching TRBD2 (6 bases). There are 12 residues in the CDR3. Between the trimmed V and J ends, which lost 8 bases and 7 bases, there was a span of 15 bases. Germline V lookup: CDR1 MNHNY, CDR2 SVGAGI (reference sequence).

This clone was detected once. The rearrangement joins TRBV6-9 to TRBJ1-1; 10 bases agree with TRBD1. Germline lookup yields CDR1 MNHGY and CDR2 SVAAGI. The junction had 6 bases not matched to a gene; V was cut back by 2 bases and J by 6 bases. The CDR3 is 15 amino acids. CDR3 in amino acids: CASSYGTGVFPEAFF. For the CDR3, the DNA is TGTGCCAGCAGTTATGGGACAGGGGTGTTCCCTGAAGCTTTCTTT.

J is TRBJ2-7 and V is TRBV6-6; D may be TRBD1 (6 bases). There are 14 residues in the CDR3. Germline lookup yields CDR1 MNHNY and CDR2 SVGAGI (reference sequence). V shed 6 bases and J shed 2 bases, with 14 bases lying between them. CDR3 region: CASSLRQDTYEQYF. CDR3 nucleotides: TGTGCCAGCAGCTTAAGACAGGACACCTACGAGCAGTACTTC.

The rearrangement links TRBV14 to TRBJ2-5; no clear D gene. Deletions cut 4 bases from V and 4 bases from J, with 10 bases between. Per the germline V gene, CDR1 is SGHDN and CDR2 is FVKESK. The CDR3 sequence is 13 residues long. CDR3 in DNA: TGTGCCAGCAGCCTCCGGGTCCGAGAGACCCAGTACTTC. Translating gives CASSLRVRETQYF. Using reference TRBV14 and TRBJ2-5 for the parts outside the CDR3, the full variable domain is EAGVTQFPSHSVIEKGQTVTLRCDPISGHDNLYWYRRVMGKEIKFLLHFVKESKQDESGMPNNRFLAERTGGTYSTLKVQPAELEDSGVYFCASSLRVRETQYFGPGTRLLVL.

The genes are TRBV7-2 and TRBJ1-2; D remains unclear. V was clipped by 5 bases and J by 3 bases, with 22 bases between them. The germline gives CDR1 SGHTA, CDR2 FQGNSA. The CDR3 length is 17 residues. Here the CDR3 DNA reads TGTGCCAGCAGCCCAGCAGGCACGCCCCAAAACTACTATGGCTACACCTTC. Protein sequence: CASSPAGTPQNYYGYTF. Using reference TRBV7-2 and TRBJ1-2 for the parts outside the CDR3, the full variable domain is GAGVSQSPSNKVTEKGKDVELRCDPISGHTALYWYRQSLGQGLEFLIYFQGNSAPDKSGLPSDRFSAERTGGSVSTLTIQRTQQEDSAVYLCASSPAGTPQNYYGYTFGSGTRLTVV.

CDR3 region: CASSLQQGAMRRDTQYF. DNA of the CDR3: TGTGCCAGCAGTCTCCAACAGGGGGCGATGCGTAGGGATACGCAGTATTTT. This chain connects TRBV27 to TRBJ2-3; 9 bases map to TRBD1. V lost 5 bases, J lost 6 bases, and 15 bases stayed unmatched. CDR1 is MNHEY and CDR2 is SMNVEV in the germline V gene (reference sequence). The CDR3 sequence is 17 residues long.

V is TRBV7-2 and J is TRBJ1-2; no definite D call. Germline values: CDR1 SGHTA, CDR2 FQGNSA. The CDR3 is made up of 12 amino acids. The V and J ends lost 5 bases and 7 bases respectively, with 11 bases between them. The CDR3 spells CASSLEAGGYTF. The CDR3 region has the DNA TGTGCCAGCAGCCTCGAGGCGGGTGGCTACACCTTC. The full variable domain, its missing parts supplied by reference TRBV7-2 and TRBJ1-2, is GAGVSQSPSNKVTEKGKDVELRCDPISGHTALYWYRQSLGQGLEFLIYFQGNSAPDKSGLPSDRFSAERTGGSVSTLTIQRTQQEDSAVYLCASSLEAGGYTFGSGTRLTVV.

This clone was counted a single time. The chain couples TRBV7-9 to TRBJ2-7, with 11 bases identical to TRBD2. The CDR3 totals 14 residues. The germline V gene has CDR1 SEHNR and CDR2 FQNEAQ (reference sequence). J lost 2 bases, V lost 10 bases, and 7 bases had no gene match. The CDR3 DNA reads TGTGCCACCCCCGGGACTAGCGGACCCTACGAGCAGTACTTC. It is translated as CATPGTSGPYEQYF.

The CDR3, as DNA: TGTGCCAGCAGCCCACGACAGGGGGCCTGGGCAGATACGCAGTATTTT. Encoded protein: CASSPRQGAWADTQYF. The chain joins TRBV9 to TRBJ2-3; 10 nucleotides agree with TRBD1. This CDR3 spans 16 amino acids. Trimming removed 4 bases from V and 4 bases from J; junction bases left unmatched: 9. The germline V gene encodes CDR1 SGDLS and CDR2 YYNGEE.

This clone was observed a handful of times. The chain links TRBV11-2 to TRBJ2-2; D gene ambiguous. The length of the CDR3 is 13 residues. From germline, CDR1 is SGHAT and CDR2 FQNNGV. V lost 4 bases and J lost 7, with 10 bases in between. The CDR3 region is CASSSGFGGELFF. CDR3 bases: TGTGCCAGCAGCTCCGGGTTTGGCGGGGAGCTGTTTTTT.

The chain recombines TRBV4-3 with TRBJ2-3; a possible D gene is TRBD1 (6 bases). The CDR3 is made up of 16 amino acids. CDR1 and CDR2 from the germline V gene are LGHNA and YSLEER. V gave up 4 bases and J gave up 0 bases, with 14 bases separating them. DNA for the CDR3: TGCGCCAGCAGCCCCCCCGGGGACATCAGCACAGATACGCAGTATTTT. Protein product: CASSPPGDISTDTQYF.

The genes are TRBV7-9 and TRBJ2-2; D unresolved. V lost 1 base, J lost 10 bases, and 10 bases lay in between. Germline V gene lookup returns CDR1 SEHNR and CDR2 FQNEAQ (reference sequence). This CDR3 is built from 13 residues. The CDR3, as DNA: TGTGCCAGCAGCTTAGGGGCCCCGGTGGAGCTGTTTTTT. It translates to CASSLGAPVELFF.